The sequence of this TCR beta chain was determined in a study of T cell responses to AZD1222 COVID-19 vaccine. Here immunoSEQ multiplex PCR was the method, and the copy in TCRdb shows in-frame clones only, minus some. The top ten clones hold 1.5% to 2% of a sample with fewer than 200,000 clones, about nine tenths of them seen once. The study's findings and limits: Most donors were white British and more were female, and clonal diversity was possibly underestimated. Repertoires were sampled only after the peak T cell response. Regions 160-218 and 743-854 held dominance among vaccine-associated CD4 TCRs, which spanned spike. Just five to seven people given AZD1222 tested seropositive at baseline.

As for this clone: Its specificity is unknown.

The sequence derives from an adult in good health. The sample in question was peripheral blood, obtained on day 0 of AZD1222 vaccination.

The CDR3 nucleotides are TGTGCCAGCAGTTTAAGAGTAGGGGAAAAACTGTTTTTT. Its protein is CASSLRVGEKLFF. The chain recombines TRBV12-3 or TRBV12-4 with TRBJ1-4, with unresolved D. The CDR3 spans 13 residues. V lost 2 bases and J 8 bases, leaving 9 bases between the germline ends.